The 24 T cell receptor beta chains reported below all come from one sample, sequenced in a study of blood T cell repertoires in COVID-19. Only in-frame clones appear in the TCRdb table, and some are missing; sequencing was by immunoSEQ multiplex PCR. Among a few hundred thousand clones listed, roughly 86% were seen once. Sequencing was carried out using peripheral blood. The receptors originated from a woman in her 30s with COVID-19, enrolled during active disease.

The chain links TRBV28 to TRBJ2-7; 8 nucleotides agree with TRBD1. With 6 bases clipped from V and 1 base from J, the junction kept 2 bases outside the gene matches. This CDR3 comprises 13 residues. In germline, CDR1 is MDHEN, CDR2 SYDVKM. As DNA, the CDR3 is TGTGCCAGCAGAGGGACAGGATCCTACGAGCAGTACTTC. Protein product: CASRGTGSYEQYF.

The chain joins TRBV28 to TRBJ1-2, with D possibly TRBD1 on 6 matching bases. Germline V lookup: CDR1 MDHEN, CDR2 SYDVKM. V lost 3 bases, J lost 2 bases, and 16 bases lay in between. This CDR3 has 16 residues. CDR3 in DNA: TGTGCCAGCAGTTTTGTTTCGCAAGGGGGAAACTATGGCTACACCTTC. It codes for CASSFVSQGGNYGYTF.

J is TRBJ1-4 and V is TRBV6-5, with D possibly TRBD1 on 5 matching bases. The length of the CDR3 is 15 residues. CDR1 and CDR2 from the germline V gene are MNHEY and SVGAGI. V dropped 7 bases and J dropped 7 bases, with 19 bases sitting between them. CDR3 nucleotide sequence: TGTGCCAGCACCTCCCAGGGAGGACGGGGTGAAAAACTGTTTTTT. Amino acid sequence: CASTSQGGRGEKLFF.

The chain combines TRBV11-2 with TRBJ2-7; 7 bases line up with TRBD2. The CDR3 contains 13 residues. The V gene end was trimmed by 2 bases and the J gene end by 6 bases; junction bases not matched to a gene: 4. CDR1 and CDR2 from the germline V gene are SGHAT and FQNNGV. This CDR3 reads CASSLRGSVEQYF. As DNA, the CDR3 is TGTGCCAGCAGCTTACGCGGGAGCGTCGAGCAGTACTTC.

The rearrangement joins TRBV19 to TRBJ2-3; no definite D call. V was pared by 5 bases and J by 2 bases, with 14 bases between. The CDR3 totals 15 residues. Looked up from germline, CDR1 is LNHDA and CDR2 is SQIVND (reference sequence). The CDR3 region is CASSPAYSPTDTQYF. CDR3 nucleotide sequence: TGTGCCAGTAGTCCGGCGTATAGCCCCACAGATACGCAGTATTTT. Variable domain in full (rest from reference TRBV19 and TRBJ2-3): DGGITQSPKYLFRKEGQNVTLSCEQNLNHDAMYWYRQDPGQGLRLIYYSQIVNDFQKGDIAEGYSVSREKKESFPLTVTSAQKNPTAFYLCASSPAYSPTDTQYFGPGTRLTVL.

This clone was picked up one time. The chain employs TRBV5-1 and TRBJ2-7, with D possibly TRBD2 on 5 matching bases. Germline V gene sequence: CDR1 SGHRS, CDR2 YFSETQ. The V gene lost 1 base and the J gene lost 6 bases, with 23 bases spanning the gap. The CDR3 has 17 residues. CDR3 protein: CASSLRPSSNRASEQYF. For the CDR3, the DNA is TGCGCCAGCAGCTTGAGACCTAGCAGTAATAGGGCGTCCGAGCAGTACTTC. Full variable domain (rest looked up from reference TRBV5-1 and TRBJ2-7): KAGVTQTPRYLIKTRGQQVTLSCSPISGHRSVSWYQQTPGQGLQFLFEYFSETQRNKGNFPGRFSGRQFSNSRSEMNVSTLELGDSALYLCASSLRPSSNRASEQYFGPGTRLTVT.

This clone has only one observation. The rearrangement links TRBV1 to TRBJ2-1; the table calls TRBD2, which could not be checked here. TRBV1 is recorded as a pseudogene. The CDR3 has 16 amino acids. CDR3 sequence: CTSKKYGLAENNEQFF. CDR3 sequence (DNA): TGCACCAGCAAGAAGTATGGACTAGCGGAAAACAATGAGCAGTTCTTC.

The chain employs TRBV2 and TRBJ1-3; D may be TRBD1 (5 bases). Germline-derived CDR1 and CDR2 are SNHLY and FYNNEI. Trimming took off 7 bases at V and 0 bases at J, with 10 bases between the two ends. The length of the CDR3 is 14 residues. The CDR3 sequence is CASKPGLSGNTIYF. DNA of the CDR3: TGTGCCAGCAAGCCGGGACTCTCTGGAAACACCATATATTTT.

The genes are TRBV2 and TRBJ2-7, with D unresolved. Deletions cut 3 bases from V and 3 bases from J, with 3 bases between. Germline loops: CDR1 SNHLY, CDR2 FYNNEI. The CDR3 has 11 residues. CDR3 DNA sequence: TGTGCCAGCAGTGATAACTACGAGCAGTACTTC. This translates into CASSDNYEQYF.

The V call is TRBV4-1, the J call TRBJ2-1; 9 nucleotides match TRBD2. CDR1 MGHRA and CDR2 YSYEKL come from the germline V gene. The junction had 3 bases not matched to a gene; V was cut back by 0 bases and J by 3 bases. The CDR3 has 16 amino acids. CDR3 nucleotide sequence: TGCGCCAGCAGCCAAGATCTAGCGGGGTACTACAATGAGCAGTTCTTC. Protein: CASSQDLAGYYNEQFF.

Comment on this clone: Other nucleotide sequences from this sample produce the same CDR3. The gene calls are TRBV5-1 and TRBJ1-1; D may be TRBD1 (6 bases). Trimming cost V 5 bases and J 5 bases, with 10 bases left between them. This CDR3 has 12 amino acids. Per the germline V gene, CDR1 is SGHRS and CDR2 is YFSETQ. CDR3 sequence: CASSLRGTEAFF. The CDR3 bases are TGCGCCAGCAGTTTGAGGGGGACTGAAGCTTTCTTT.

The rearrangement uses TRBV14 and TRBJ2-5, with 9 bases lining up with TRBD1. V shed 3 bases, J shed 5 bases, and the junction held 10 bases outside the gene matches. The CDR3 runs 16 residues. CDR1 is SGHDN, CDR2 FVKESK, per germline. As DNA, the CDR3 is TGTGCCAGCAGCCAGGGACAGGGCCGGAGGTGGGAGACCCAGTACTTC. Translating it yields CASSQGQGRRWETQYF.

The chain combines TRBV10-3 with TRBJ2-1, with D perhaps TRBD1 (6 bases). This CDR3 has 16 residues. Germline lookup yields CDR1 ENHRY and CDR2 SYGVKD. V was clipped by 0 bases and J by 6 bases, with 15 bases between them. CDR3 in amino acids: CAISESKGDGGNEQFF. The CDR3 DNA follows: TGTGCCATCAGTGAGTCGAAGGGGGATGGCGGCAATGAGCAGTTCTTC.

This clone was counted between two and nine times. This chain connects TRBV24-1 to TRBJ1-5; D remains ambiguous. CDR1 KGHDR and CDR2 SFDVKD come from the germline V gene. Trimming took 4 bases from V and 4 from J, leaving 4 bases between them. This CDR3 has 12 residues. The CDR3, as DNA: TGTGCCACCAGTGACACTAATCAGCCCCAGCATTTT. Translated: CATSDTNQPQHF.

About this clone: Other DNA variants within this sample encode the same CDR3. This chain connects TRBV7-6 to TRBJ2-5; D remains ambiguous. The CDR3 covers 12 residues. V dropped 4 bases and J dropped 3 bases, with 6 bases sitting between them. Germline V gene lookup returns CDR1 SGHVS and CDR2 FNYEAQ. CDR3 nucleotide sequence: TGTGCCAGCAGCTCCCGCGAAGAGACCCAGTACTTC. It yields the protein CASSSREETQYF.

The rearrangement uses TRBV29-1 and TRBJ2-2; 8 bases map to TRBD1. This CDR3 has 15 amino acids. V lost 1 base to trimming and J lost 5 bases; unmatched junction nucleotides: 6. Germline CDR1 is SQVTM and CDR2 is ANQGSEA. CDR3 sequence: CSVEGTGIVTGELFF. DNA for the CDR3: TGCAGCGTTGAAGGGACAGGGATTGTGACCGGGGAGCTGTTTTTT.

This chain connects TRBV11-2 to TRBJ2-7, with 9 bases that match TRBD2. The CDR3 totals 13 residues. Germline V gene sequence: CDR1 SGHAT, CDR2 FQNNGV. V was clipped by 4 bases and J by 5 bases; unmatched bases: 3. DNA for the CDR3: TGTGCCAGCAGCTCAGGACTAGCGAACGAGCAGTACTTC. Translating gives CASSSGLANEQYF. Full variable domain (remainder filled in from reference TRBV11-2 and TRBJ2-7): EAGVAQSPRYKIIEKRQSVAFWCNPISGHATLYWYQQILGQGPKLLIQFQNNGVVDDSQLPKDRFSAERLKGVDSTLKIQPAKLEDSAVYLCASSSGLANEQYFGPGTRLTVT.

The chain joins TRBV29-1 to TRBJ2-1, with 10 bases identical to TRBD2. After removal of 2 bases from V and 7 bases from J, the junction contained 5 bases not matched to a gene. Germline assignment: CDR1 SQVTM and CDR2 ANQGSEA. This CDR3 is 14 amino acids long. The CDR3 region has the DNA TGCAGCGTTGAACGTAGCGGGAGGCTGAATGAGCAGTTCTTC. Amino acid sequence: CSVERSGRLNEQFF.

The gene calls are TRBV30 and TRBJ2-3; the match to TRBD2 covers 8 bases. The CDR3 spans 14 residues. Germline CDR1 and CDR2: GTSNPN and SVGIG (reference sequence). The CDR3 region is CALAGRGGTDTQYF. In DNA form, the CDR3 reads TGTGCTTTAGCGGGGAGAGGTGGCACAGATACGCAGTATTTT.

V usage is TRBV2 and J usage is TRBJ2-3; D remains ambiguous. CDR1 and CDR2 (germline): SNHLY, FYNNEI. The CDR3 covers 16 residues. Trimming shortened V by 5 bases and J by 0 bases, and 15 bases separated the two germline ends. CDR3 sequence (DNA): TGTGCCAGCAGTACACAAAAGACGACTAGCACAGATACGCAGTATTTT. Protein: CASSTQKTTSTDTQYF.

The J gene is TRBJ2-7, the V gene TRBV6-5, with TRBD2 matching 11 bases. The CDR3 is made up of 14 amino acids. Germline V lookup: CDR1 MNHEY, CDR2 SVGAGI. J was trimmed by 4 bases and V by 6 bases; bases with no gene match: 5. The CDR3 region has the DNA TGTGCCAGCAGACCAAGGACTAGCGGGTACGAGCAGTACTTC. It translates to CASRPRTSGYEQYF.

This chain connects TRBV6-5 to TRBJ1-5, with D possibly matching TRBD1 (5 bases). Per germline, CDR1 MNHEY and CDR2 SVGAGI. This CDR3 is built from 15 residues. The V end was cut by 7 bases, the J end by 6 bases, with 19 bases between. The CDR3 sequence is CASIEALGRGQPQHF. The CDR3 bases are TGTGCCAGCATCGAGGCCTTGGGGAGGGGTCAGCCCCAGCATTTT.

V usage is TRBV7-2 and J usage is TRBJ2-3; TRBD2 matches 7 bases. The V and J ends lost 5 bases and 4 bases, in that order; junction bases with no gene match: 9. There are 15 residues in the CDR3. Looked up from germline, CDR1 is SGHTA and CDR2 is FQGNSA. This CDR3 reads CASSGTASGPDTQYF. CDR3 coding DNA: TGTGCCAGCAGCGGCACGGCTAGCGGCCCAGATACGCAGTATTTT.

The chain has TRBV30 and TRBJ2-5, with 12 bases that match TRBD2. Losses at the gene ends were 0 bases for V and 4 bases for J; bases not matched to a gene: 6. This CDR3 contains 16 residues. The V gene's germline CDR1 is GTSNPN and CDR2 SVGIG (reference sequence). The CDR3 region is CAWSVGTLAGGETQYF. CDR3 DNA sequence: TGTGCCTGGAGTGTAGGAACACTAGCGGGAGGAGAGACCCAGTACTTC. Looking up the rest from reference TRBV30 and TRBJ2-5 gives the full variable domain: SQTIHQWPATLVQPVGSPLSLECTVEGTSNPNLYWYRQAAGRGLQLLFYSVGIGQISSEVPQNLSASRPQDRQFILSSKKLLLSDSGFYLCAWSVGTLAGGETQYFGPGTRLLVL.